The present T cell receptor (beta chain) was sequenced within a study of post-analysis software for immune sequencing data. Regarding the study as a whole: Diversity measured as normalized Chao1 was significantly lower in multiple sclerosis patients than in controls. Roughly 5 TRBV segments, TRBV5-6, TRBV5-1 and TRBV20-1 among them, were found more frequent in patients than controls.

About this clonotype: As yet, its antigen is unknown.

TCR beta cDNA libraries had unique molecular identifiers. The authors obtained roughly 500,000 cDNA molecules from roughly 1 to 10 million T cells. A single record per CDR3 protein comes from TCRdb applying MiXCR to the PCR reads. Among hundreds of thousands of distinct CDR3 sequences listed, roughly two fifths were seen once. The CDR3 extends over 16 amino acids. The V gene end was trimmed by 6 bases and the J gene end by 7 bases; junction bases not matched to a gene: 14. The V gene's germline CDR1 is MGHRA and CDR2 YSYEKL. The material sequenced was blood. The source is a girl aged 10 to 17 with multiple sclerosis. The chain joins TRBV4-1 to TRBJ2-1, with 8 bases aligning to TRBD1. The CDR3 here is CASRDLLGQVKNEQFF. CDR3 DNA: TGCGCCAGCAGGGACCTTTTGGGACAGGTTAAGAATGAGCAGTTCTTC.